This T cell receptor beta chain was observed in a study of cytomegalovirus exposure and HLA in healthy donors. The PCR employed 60 Vbeta primers together with 13 Jbeta primers. Data came from immunoSEQ multiplex PCR; TCRdb stores just in-frame clones and leaves some out. Seen here are about 140,000 clones, 80% observed once, and the top ten hold 4.5% to 5%. The germline V gene encodes CDR1 SGHNT and CDR2 YYREEE (reference sequence). The V gene lost 4 bases and the J gene lost 5 bases, with 13 bases spanning the gap. The CDR3 length is 13 residues. The chain combines TRBV5-4 with TRBJ2-7, with D possibly being TRBD1 (6 bases). This receptor was taken from a man younger than 40 in good health. Sequenced input: PBMCs. The CDR3 coding sequence is TGTGCCAGCAGCCCAACAGGGTTCGACGAGCAGTACTTC. Its translation: CASSPTGFDEQYF.